Following are 8 T cell receptor beta chains from one sample sequenced in a study of blood T cell repertoires in COVID-19. TCRdb's copy holds only in-frame clones and misses some; the assay was immunoSEQ multiplex PCR. The data show around 200,000 clones, roughly 80% seen once. Sequenced input: peripheral blood. Receptors were obtained from a human donor in a cohort sampled during active COVID-19.

The CDR3 spells CASRTQGQGIYGYTF. CDR3 DNA: TGTGCCAGCAGAACACAGGGACAGGGGATCTATGGCTACACCTTC. This chain links TRBV6-5 with TRBJ1-2; 10 nucleotides match TRBD1. CDR3 length: 15 residues. J gave up 4 bases and V 6 bases, and 8 bases lay outside the gene matches. Germline values: CDR1 MNHEY, CDR2 SVGAGI.

The chain has TRBV6-6 and TRBJ2-5; 8 bases line up with TRBD2. The trim removed 6 bases at V and 5 bases at J, leaving 8 bases unmatched. Germline V gene sequence: CDR1 MNHNY, CDR2 SVGAGI (reference sequence). The CDR3 covers 14 residues. The CDR3 loop reads CASSPGGLGETQYF. Here the CDR3 DNA reads TGTGCCAGCAGCCCGGGGGGGCTCGGGGAGACCCAGTACTTC.

This clone has only one observation. The chain combines TRBV9 with TRBJ2-5, with TRBD2 matching over 13 bases. CDR3 length equals 15 residues. V lost 7 bases to trimming and J lost 2 bases; unmatched junction nucleotides: 5. Germline CDR1 is SGDLS and CDR2 is YYNGEE. The CDR3 DNA reads as TGTGCCAGCTCTAAGACTAGCGGGGGGCAAGAGACCCAGTACTTC. Amino acid sequence: CASSKTSGGQETQYF.

The chain combines TRBV7-6 with TRBJ2-7, with 7 positions matching TRBD1. This CDR3 spans 15 amino acids. Per germline, CDR1 SGHVS and CDR2 FNYEAQ. V was clipped by 5 bases and J by 0 bases; unmatched bases: 7. The CDR3 is CASSDSPGGSYEQYF. The CDR3 nucleotides are TGTGCCAGCAGCGACAGCCCAGGGGGCTCCTACGAGCAGTACTTC.

V and J are TRBV19 and TRBJ2-7, with TRBD1 matching over 9 bases. Germline trimming cut 5 bases from V and 2 bases from J; bases unmatched to any gene: 7. There are 15 residues in the CDR3. Germline CDR1 is LNHDA and CDR2 is SQIVND (reference sequence). This CDR3 is CASSLQGQGPYEQYF. CDR3 sequence (DNA): TGTGCCAGTAGTCTCCAAGGACAGGGGCCCTACGAGCAGTACTTC.

The chain joins TRBV29-1 to TRBJ1-2, with 9 bases fitting TRBD1. V was clipped by 3 bases and J by 5 bases; unmatched bases: 13. Germline-derived CDR1 and CDR2 are SQVTM and ANQGSEA. The CDR3 totals 16 residues. The CDR3 sequence: CSVESGQGTYRYGYTF. CDR3 bases: TGCAGCGTTGAGTCGGGACAGGGAACTTACCGTTATGGCTACACCTTC.

The chain links TRBV25-1 to TRBJ2-3; TRBD1 aligns across 7 bases. Germline CDR1 and CDR2: MGHDK and SYGVNS. The CDR3 loop spans 17 amino acids. V shed 3 bases and J 1 base; nucleotides not matched to a gene: 10. The CDR3 DNA is TGTGCCAGCAGTGAGAAGGGGACAGTCGTGCGCACAGATACGCAGTATTTT. Its translation: CASSEKGTVVRTDTQYF.

The chain joins TRBV5-1 to TRBJ1-1; D gene unclear. Germline assignment: CDR1 SGHRS and CDR2 YFSETQ. V lost 1 base and J lost 0, with 7 bases in between. This CDR3 spans 14 amino acids. CDR3 nucleotide sequence: TGCGCCAGCAGCTTGTTCCTACTGAACACTGAAGCTTTCTTT. Translated, it gives CASSLFLLNTEAFF.